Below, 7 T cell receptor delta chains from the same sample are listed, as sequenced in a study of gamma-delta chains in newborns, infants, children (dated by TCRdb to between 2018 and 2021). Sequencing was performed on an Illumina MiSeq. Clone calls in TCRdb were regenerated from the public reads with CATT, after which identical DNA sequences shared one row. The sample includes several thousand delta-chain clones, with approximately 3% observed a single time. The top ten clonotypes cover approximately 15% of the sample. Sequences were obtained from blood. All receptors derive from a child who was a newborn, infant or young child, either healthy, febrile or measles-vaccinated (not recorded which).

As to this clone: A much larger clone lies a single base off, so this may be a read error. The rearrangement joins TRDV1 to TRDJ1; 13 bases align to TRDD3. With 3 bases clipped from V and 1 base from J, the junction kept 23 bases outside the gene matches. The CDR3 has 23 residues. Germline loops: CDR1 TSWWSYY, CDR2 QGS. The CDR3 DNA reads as TGTGCTCTTGGGGAGCGCCTTCCTCCAAGACTGGGGGATACGTGTATCGGCACCGATAAACTCATCTTT. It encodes CALGERLPPRLGDTCIGTDKLIF.

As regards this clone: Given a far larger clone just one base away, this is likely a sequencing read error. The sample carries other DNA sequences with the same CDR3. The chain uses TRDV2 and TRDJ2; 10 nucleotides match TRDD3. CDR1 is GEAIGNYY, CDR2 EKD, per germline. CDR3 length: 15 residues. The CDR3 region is CACDTVGDTTAQLFF. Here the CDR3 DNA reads TGTGCCTGCGACACAGTGGGGGATACGACAGCACAACTCTTCTTT.

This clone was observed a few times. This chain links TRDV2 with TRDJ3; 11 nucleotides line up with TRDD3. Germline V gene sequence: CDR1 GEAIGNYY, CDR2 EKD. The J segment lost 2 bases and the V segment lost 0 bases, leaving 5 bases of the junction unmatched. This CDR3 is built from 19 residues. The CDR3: CACDTVGDTLTWDTRQMFF. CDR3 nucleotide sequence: TGTGCCTGTGACACCGTGGGGGATACGCTGACCTGGGACACCCGACAGATGTTTTTC.

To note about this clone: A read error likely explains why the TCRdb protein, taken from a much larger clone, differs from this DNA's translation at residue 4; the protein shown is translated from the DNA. This CDR3 reads CACNTLGDTAQLFF. The CDR3 nucleotides read TGTGCCTGTAACACCCTGGGGGATACAGCACAACTCTTCTTT. The chain couples TRDV2 to TRDJ2; 9 bases align to TRDD3. Per the germline V gene, CDR1 is GEAIGNYY and CDR2 is EKD. This CDR3 is 14 amino acids long.

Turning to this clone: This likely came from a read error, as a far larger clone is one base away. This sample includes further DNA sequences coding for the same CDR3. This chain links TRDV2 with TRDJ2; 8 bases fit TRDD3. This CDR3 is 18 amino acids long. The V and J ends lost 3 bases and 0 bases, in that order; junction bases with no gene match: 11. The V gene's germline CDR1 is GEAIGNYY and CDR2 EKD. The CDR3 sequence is CACDPRYWGSALTAQLFF. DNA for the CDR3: TGTGCCTGTGACCCCCGGTACTGGGGGTCAGCTTTGACAGCACAACTCTTCTTT.

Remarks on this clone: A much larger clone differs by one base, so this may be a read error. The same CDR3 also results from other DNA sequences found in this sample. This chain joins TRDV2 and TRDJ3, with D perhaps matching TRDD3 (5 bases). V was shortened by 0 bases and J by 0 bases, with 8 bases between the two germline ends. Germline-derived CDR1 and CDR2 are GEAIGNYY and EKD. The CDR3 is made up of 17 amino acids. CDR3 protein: CACDTGGRSWDTRQMFF. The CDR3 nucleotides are TGTGCCTGTGACACCGGGGGCCGCTCCTGGGACACCCGACAGATGTTTTTC.

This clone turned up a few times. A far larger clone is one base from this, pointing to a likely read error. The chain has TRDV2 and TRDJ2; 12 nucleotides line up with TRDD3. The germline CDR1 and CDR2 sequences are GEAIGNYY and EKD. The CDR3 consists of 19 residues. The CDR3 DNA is TGTGCCCGTGACACGGTTACTGGGGGATACAGCGGTTTGACAGCACAACTCTTCTTT. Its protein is CARDTVTGGYSGLTAQLFF.